This T cell receptor beta chain was identified in a study of low-dose radiotherapy and immunotherapy resistance in tumors. Study at large: Doses delivered to Cohort 2 were 1 Gy per fraction every two weeks, amounting to 13 Gy over 26 weeks. From cycle 1 day 1, patients took oral aspirin 300 mg every day for four cycles. The authors gave intravenous cyclophosphamide 200 mg/m2 every two weeks, one day before radiation and immunotherapy.

TRAV- and TRBV-specific primers primed first-strand cDNA, covering alpha and beta chains. TCR amplification used roughly 20 PCR cycles, a constant-region primer and a V-primer adapter. TCRdb called the reads again in MiXCR, with one record for every CDR3 protein. Of 80,000 to 90,000 distinct CDR3 sequences listed, about a sixth are singletons. Time point reported: before trial treatment. Solid tumors that lacked tumor-infiltrating lymphocytes and were advanced were present in eligible patients. At least ten counts were recorded for this clonotype. This material consisted of PBMCs, taken before treatment. The receptor's source is a male donor with prostate cancer.

The CDR3 DNA is TGTGCCACCCCCCGGCTACAGGAGTGGTATTCGGGTGCCCAAAACATTCAGTACTTC. This gives the protein CATPRLQEWYSGAQNIQYF. This chain uses TRBV12-3 or TRBV12-4 with TRBJ2-4, with D tentatively TRBD1 (5 bases). This CDR3 has 19 amino acids. Trimming took 10 bases from V and 5 from J, leaving 33 bases between them.